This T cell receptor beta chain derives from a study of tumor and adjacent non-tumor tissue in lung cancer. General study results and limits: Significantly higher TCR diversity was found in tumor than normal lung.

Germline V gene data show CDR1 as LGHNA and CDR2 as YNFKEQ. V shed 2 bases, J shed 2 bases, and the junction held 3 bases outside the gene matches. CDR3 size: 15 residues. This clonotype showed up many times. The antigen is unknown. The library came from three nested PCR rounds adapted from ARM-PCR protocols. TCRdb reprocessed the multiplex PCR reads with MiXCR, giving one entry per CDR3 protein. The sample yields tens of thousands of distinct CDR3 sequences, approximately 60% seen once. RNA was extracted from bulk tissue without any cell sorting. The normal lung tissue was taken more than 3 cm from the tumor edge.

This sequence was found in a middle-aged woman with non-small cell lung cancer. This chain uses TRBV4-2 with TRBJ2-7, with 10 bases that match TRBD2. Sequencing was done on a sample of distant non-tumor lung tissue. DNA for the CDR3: TGTGCCAGCAGCCAATTAGCGGGAGGACCCTACGAGCAGTACTTC. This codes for CASSQLAGGPYEQYF.